This T cell receptor (beta chain) is drawn from a study of response to subunit inactivated influenza vaccine. On this clonotype: Antigen unknown.

From the RT-PCR reads, TCRdb called clonotypes with MiXCR, one entry per CDR3 protein. The table includes under 550,000 distinct CDR3 sequences, under 8.5% detected once. Overall study findings and caveats: The authors offered the suggestion that each seasonal influenza vaccination recruits few new T cells.

Looked up from germline, CDR1 is KGHSH and CDR2 is LQKENI. The CDR3 covers 15 residues. V shed 1 base and J shed 5 bases, with 12 bases lying between them. The source material was PBMCs from blood, sampled less than 25 months after vaccination. The chain has TRBV18 and TRBJ2-1; D is unclear. The source of this sequence is a man between 50 and 70 years old who received an inactivated influenza vaccine. In DNA form, the CDR3 reads TGTGCCAGCTCACCACGAACCACGGCGAACAATGAGCAGTTCTTC. It specifies CASSPRTTANNEQFF.